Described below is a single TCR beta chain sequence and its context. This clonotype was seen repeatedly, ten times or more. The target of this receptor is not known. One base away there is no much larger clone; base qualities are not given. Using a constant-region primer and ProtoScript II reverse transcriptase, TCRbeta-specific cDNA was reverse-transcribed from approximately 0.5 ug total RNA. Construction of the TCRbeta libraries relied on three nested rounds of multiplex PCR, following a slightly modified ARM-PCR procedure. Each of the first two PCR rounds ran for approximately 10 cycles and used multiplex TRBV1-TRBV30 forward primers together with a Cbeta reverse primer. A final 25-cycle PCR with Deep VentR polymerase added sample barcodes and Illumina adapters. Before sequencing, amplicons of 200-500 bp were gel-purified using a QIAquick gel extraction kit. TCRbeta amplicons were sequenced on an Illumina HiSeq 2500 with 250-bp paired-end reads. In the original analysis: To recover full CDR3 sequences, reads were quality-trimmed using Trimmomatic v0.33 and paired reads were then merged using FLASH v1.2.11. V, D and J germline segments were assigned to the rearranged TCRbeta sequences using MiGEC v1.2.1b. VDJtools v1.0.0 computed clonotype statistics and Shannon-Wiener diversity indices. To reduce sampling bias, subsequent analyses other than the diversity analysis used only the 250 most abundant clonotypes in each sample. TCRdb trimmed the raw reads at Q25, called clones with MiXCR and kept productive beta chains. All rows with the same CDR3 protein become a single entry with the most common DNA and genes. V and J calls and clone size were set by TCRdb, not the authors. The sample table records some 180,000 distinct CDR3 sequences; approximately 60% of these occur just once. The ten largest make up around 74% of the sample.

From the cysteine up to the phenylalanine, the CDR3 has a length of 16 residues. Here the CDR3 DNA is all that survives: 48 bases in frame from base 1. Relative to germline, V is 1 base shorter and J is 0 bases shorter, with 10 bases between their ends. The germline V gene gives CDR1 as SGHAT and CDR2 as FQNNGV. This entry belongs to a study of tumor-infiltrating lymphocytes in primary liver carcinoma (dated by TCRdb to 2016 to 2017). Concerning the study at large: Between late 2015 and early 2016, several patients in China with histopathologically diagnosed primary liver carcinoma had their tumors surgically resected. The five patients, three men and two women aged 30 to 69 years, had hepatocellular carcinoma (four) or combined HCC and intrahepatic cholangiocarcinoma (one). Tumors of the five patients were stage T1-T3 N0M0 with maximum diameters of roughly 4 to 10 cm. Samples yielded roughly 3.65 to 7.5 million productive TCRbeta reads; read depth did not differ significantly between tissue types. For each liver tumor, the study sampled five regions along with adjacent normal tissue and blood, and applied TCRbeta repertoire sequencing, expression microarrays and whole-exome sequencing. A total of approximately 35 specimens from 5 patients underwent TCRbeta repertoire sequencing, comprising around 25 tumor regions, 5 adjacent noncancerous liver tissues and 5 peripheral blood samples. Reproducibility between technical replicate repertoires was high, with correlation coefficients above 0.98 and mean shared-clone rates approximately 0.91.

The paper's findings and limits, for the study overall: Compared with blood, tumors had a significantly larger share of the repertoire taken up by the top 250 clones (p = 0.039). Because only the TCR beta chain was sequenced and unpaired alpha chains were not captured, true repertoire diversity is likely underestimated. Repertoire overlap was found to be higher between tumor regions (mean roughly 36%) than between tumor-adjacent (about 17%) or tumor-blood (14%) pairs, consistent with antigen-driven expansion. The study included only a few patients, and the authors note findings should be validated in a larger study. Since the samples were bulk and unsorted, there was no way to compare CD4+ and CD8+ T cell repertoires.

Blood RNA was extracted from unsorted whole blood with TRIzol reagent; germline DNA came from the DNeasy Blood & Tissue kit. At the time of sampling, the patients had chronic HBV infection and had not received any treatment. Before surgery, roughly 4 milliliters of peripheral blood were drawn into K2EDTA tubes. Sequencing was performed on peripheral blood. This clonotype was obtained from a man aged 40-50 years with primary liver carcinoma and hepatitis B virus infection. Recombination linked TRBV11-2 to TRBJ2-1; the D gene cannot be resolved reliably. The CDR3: CASSLVFGSSYNEQFF. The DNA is TGTGCCAGCAGCTTAGTGTTTGGAAGCTCCTACAATGAGCAGTTCTTC.